The sequence of this T cell receptor beta chain was determined in a study of T cell responses to AZD1222 COVID-19 vaccine. Across the study: It was second doses at about 4 or about 12 weeks that were pooled.

This clone was seen a single time. The method was immunoSEQ multiplex PCR; TCRdb's version includes in-frame clones alone and lacks a portion of them. Of about 110,000 clones listed, 85% to 90% are singletons. Germline CDR1 SGHAT, CDR2 FQNNGV. V lost 1 base and J lost 1; bases outside the gene matches: 7. This CDR3 has 18 residues. The chain combines TRBV11-2 with TRBJ2-1; 10 nucleotides agree with TRBD2. The sequencing used peripheral blood, collected on day 0 of AZD1222 vaccination. The clonotype originates from an adult in good health. As DNA, the CDR3 is TGTGCCAGCAGCTTAGTCGCTAGCGGGAGTGTTTCCTACAATGAGCAGTTCTTC. It encodes CASSLVASGSVSYNEQFF. Complete variable domain (other parts from reference TRBV11-2 and TRBJ2-1): EAGVAQSPRYKIIEKRQSVAFWCNPISGHATLYWYQQILGQGPKLLIQFQNNGVVDDSQLPKDRFSAERLKGVDSTLKIQPAKLEDSAVYLCASSLVASGSVSYNEQFFGPGTRLTVL.